Sequencing of this TCR beta chain was carried out in a study of blood T cell repertoires in COVID-19. After removal of 3 bases from V and 1 base from J, the junction contained 4 bases not matched to a gene. CDR1 and CDR2 from the germline V gene are SGHRS and YFSETQ. CDR3 size: 15 residues. Original analysis: Reference gene primer amplification gave nucleated cell count estimates. Some clones are missing from TCRdb's copy, which holds only in-frame ones; the method was immunoSEQ multiplex PCR. Clonal size and the V and J genes are those of that table, whereas D and trimming came from the DNA. The sample lists approximately 240,000 clones; around 87% were seen once. Participants, about 18 to 90 years old, spanned under 30 US areas. Each participant's cohort was designated according to participant-reported clinical history.

The TCR was taken from a woman aged 18-29 years in a cohort exposed to, infected with or recovered from COVID-19 (not recorded which). The chain has TRBV5-1 and TRBJ2-3; TRBD1 aligns across 8 bases. The sequenced material came from PBMCs or T cells enriched from blood (not recorded which). The CDR3 coding sequence is TGCGCCAGCAGCTGGAGACAGGGGCGCACAGATACGCAGTATTTT. Protein sequence: CASSWRQGRTDTQYF.